This is a list of T cell receptor beta chains from one sample in a study of blood T cell repertoires in COVID-19. This table comes from immunoSEQ multiplex PCR, and its TCRdb copy is limited to in-frame clones, with some not included. This sample has about 230,000 clones, with 85% found just once. Sequences were obtained from peripheral blood. These receptor sequences come from a man aged 45-65 years with COVID-19, enrolled during active disease. Each CDR3 is given with its conserved first and last residue. D genes are given only for firm matches. The listing skips clone size in some rows; elsewhere it reads once, few, many or a size class.

size: NA; D: NA; V: TRBV28; J: TRBJ1-1; DNA: TGTGCCAGCAGTTTATTTTCTCGGGGAGGGAAGAGGTTATACACTGAAGCTTTCTTT; CDR3: CASSLFSRGGKRLYTEAFF
size: NA; D: NA; V: TRBV7-6; J: TRBJ2-5; DNA: TGTGCCAGCAGCTTAGGGTCGGGGGGCCACCAAGAGACCCAGTACTTC; CDR3: CASSLGSGGHQETQYF
size: NA; D: TRBD1; V: TRBV7-3; J: TRBJ2-1; DNA: TGTGCCAGCAGCTACGGGGACAGAAACAATGAGCAGTTCTTC; CDR3: CASSYGDRNNEQFF
size: NA; D: TRBD2; V: TRBV11-2; J: TRBJ2-5; DNA: TGTGCCAGCAGCCCCCTAACGGGACTACCCCAAGAGACCCAGTACTTC; CDR3: CASSPLTGLPQETQYF
size: NA; D: NA; V: TRBV10-3; J: TRBJ1-1; DNA: TGTGCCATCAGTGAGTCGAGGGCCATGAACACTGAAGCTTTCTTT; CDR3: CAISESRAMNTEAFF
size: NA; D: NA; V: TRBV5-1; J: TRBJ2-5; DNA: TGCGCCAGCAGCCCGCCCTCAGAAGAGACCCAGTACTTC; CDR3: CASSPPSEETQYF
size: NA; D: TRBD1; V: TRBV5-1; J: TRBJ1-2; DNA: TGCGCCAGCAGCCTACAACCGGAGTGGGGACAGGGGTTTGGCTACACCTTC; CDR3: CASSLQPEWGQGFGYTF
size: NA; D: TRBD2; V: TRBV3-1/TRBV3-2; J: TRBJ2-5; DNA: TGTGCCAGCAGCCACCGGGGGGGCCAAGAGACCCAGTACTTC; CDR3: CASSHRGGQETQYF
size: NA; D: TRBD1; V: TRBV9; J: TRBJ1-4; DNA: TGTGCCAGCAGCGTAGGGGGACAGGGTTCTGAAAAACTGTTTTTT; CDR3: CASSVGGQGSEKLFF
size: NA; D: TRBD1; V: TRBV29-1; J: TRBJ2-7; DNA: TGCAGCGTTAGGGAGACAGGGGACTACGAGCAGTACTTC; CDR3: CSVRETGDYEQYF
size: once; D: NA; V: TRBV29-1; J: TRBJ1-1; DNA: TGCAGCGTTGAAGTGGGGGGTGGGACTGAAGCTTTCTTT; CDR3: CSVEVGGGTEAFF
size: NA; D: NA; V: TRBV19; J: TRBJ2-6; DNA: TGTGCCAGTAGTATTCGAGCTCCAGGGGCCAACGTCCTGACTTTC; CDR3: CASSIRAPGANVLTF
size: NA; D: TRBD1; V: TRBV19; J: TRBJ2-3; DNA: TGTGCCAGTAGTATGATTAGGAGGACAGGGTTTGTATTTGGGACAGATACGCAGTATTTT; CDR3: CASSMIRRTGFVFGTDTQYF
size: NA; D: NA; V: TRBV28; J: TRBJ1-4; DNA: TGTGCCAGCAGTACCGGACGGGGGAGCGGTGAAAAACTGTTTTTT; CDR3: CASSTGRGSGEKLFF
size: NA; D: NA; V: TRBV3-1/TRBV3-2; J: TRBJ2-5; DNA: TGTGCCAGCACGGGAGTTGGTGAGACCCAGTACTTC; CDR3: CASTGVGETQYF
size: once; D: NA; V: TRBV30; J: TRBJ2-3; DNA: TGTGCCTGGAGTAGGGACATGGAAAGCACAGATACGCAGTATTTT; CDR3: CAWSRDMESTDTQYF
size: NA; D: TRBD1; V: TRBV27; J: TRBJ1-6; DNA: TGTGCCAGCAGTTTACCAGGGACAGCTTATAATTCACCCCTCCACTTT; CDR3: CASSLPGTAYNSPLHF
size: NA; D: TRBD1; V: TRBV29-1; J: TRBJ2-1; DNA: TGCAGCGGTGCCGGGACAGGGGCCGTTTCGGCGCAGTTCTTC; CDR3: CSGAGTGAVSAQFF
size: few; D: TRBD1; V: TRBV7-8; J: TRBJ2-7; DNA: TGTGCCAGCAGCAACCGACGACAGGGGTACGAGCAGTACTTC; CDR3: CASSNRRQGYEQYF
size: NA; D: TRBD1; V: TRBV5-1; J: TRBJ1-6; DNA: TGCGCCAGCAGCTTACAGGGGTCTGGGAATTCACCCCTCCACTTT; CDR3: CASSLQGSGNSPLHF
size: few; D: TRBD1; V: TRBV28; J: TRBJ1-2; DNA: TGTGCCAGCAGTCAGCTAGTAAATGACAGGGGGAACTATGGCTACACCTTC; CDR3: CASSQLVNDRGNYGYTF
size: NA; D: TRBD2; V: TRBV5-1; J: TRBJ2-3; DNA: TGCGCCAGCAGCTTGGCCGGGACTAGCGGCACAGATACGCAGTATTTT; CDR3: CASSLAGTSGTDTQYF
size: NA; D: TRBD2; V: TRBV6-5; J: TRBJ2-2; DNA: TGTGCCAGCAGAGGGACGGGGGGCACCGGGGAGCTGTTTTTT; CDR3: CASRGTGGTGELFF
size: NA; D: NA; V: TRBV12-3/TRBV12-4; J: TRBJ1-5; DNA: TGTGCCAGCAGCTCATCAGGAAATCAGCCCCAGCATTTT; CDR3: CASSSSGNQPQHF
size: NA; D: NA; V: TRBV5-8; J: TRBJ1-2; DNA: TGTGCCAGCAGCTTGGCGGCGGTGTCAGCCCTGTCAAACACCTTC; CDR3: CASSLAAVSALSNTF
size: NA; D: NA; V: TRBV6-5; J: TRBJ2-7; DNA: TGTGCCAGCAGTTTGGGGCAGTCGAGCTCCTACGAGCAGTACTTC; CDR3: CASSLGQSSSYEQYF
size: NA; D: NA; V: TRBV4-1; J: TRBJ2-7; DNA: TGCGCCAGCAGCCGCGGACAGTCCTCCTACGAGCAGTACTTC; CDR3: CASSRGQSSYEQYF
size: NA; D: TRBD1; V: TRBV7-2; J: TRBJ2-7; DNA: TGTGCCAGCAGCCCACCTGGGACAGTTTCCTACGAGCAGTACTTC; CDR3: CASSPPGTVSYEQYF
size: NA; D: TRBD1; V: TRBV2; J: TRBJ2-4; DNA: TGTGCCAGCAGTGCCACAGGGGGCGTGCGGGACATTCAGTACTTC; CDR3: CASSATGGVRDIQYF
size: NA; D: TRBD2; V: TRBV4-3; J: TRBJ2-3; DNA: TGCGCCAGCAGCCAAGATACGGCTAGCGGGGGGATAGATACGCAGTATTTT; CDR3: CASSQDTASGGIDTQYF
size: NA; D: TRBD1; V: TRBV5-1; J: TRBJ1-2; DNA: TGCGCCAGCAGCGGCGGACAGGGTGGGGAGTATGGCTACACCTTC; CDR3: CASSGGQGGEYGYTF
size: NA; D: NA; V: TRBV5-6; J: TRBJ2-3; DNA: TGTGCCAGCAGCTTTGTCAGAAGCACAGATACGCAGTATTTT; CDR3: CASSFVRSTDTQYF
size: NA; D: NA; V: TRBV27; J: TRBJ2-4; DNA: TGTGCCAGCAGTTTATATGGCAGGGCCCGGGCCAAAAACATTCAGTACTTC; CDR3: CASSLYGRARAKNIQYF